This T cell receptor (beta chain) emerged from a study of shared clonotypes between healthy human individuals. Sequenced by immunoSEQ multiplex PCR; TCRdb stores in-frame clones only, minus some. The sample shows some 500,000 clones, less than 96% of them seen only once. There are 18 residues in the CDR3. V dropped 2 bases and J dropped 3; count of bases not matched to a gene: 14. The germline V gene has CDR1 SGHVS and CDR2 FQNEAQ. The TCR sequence derives from a woman between 25 and 40 years old in good health. The sequencing input was naive CD4+ T cells sorted from blood. Stated subset: CD45RA+ positively selected. The chain carries TRBV7-8 and TRBJ2-5; 8 bases line up with TRBD1. CDR3 coding DNA: TGTGCCAGCAGCTTACGCAGGGGGCTAGGGCCGGAAAAAGAGACCCAGTACTTC. This encodes CASSLRRGLGPEKETQYF. Full variable domain (rest looked up from reference TRBV7-8 and TRBJ2-5): GAGVSQSPRYKVAKRGQDVALRCDPISGHVSLFWYQQALGQGPEFLTYFQNEAQLDKSGLPSDRFFAERPEGSVSTLKIQRTQQEDSAVYLCASSLRRGLGPEKETQYFGPGTRLLVL.